This TCR beta chain comes out of a study of cytomegalovirus exposure and HLA in healthy donors. Repertoires were generated with immunoSEQ multiplex PCR, while TCRdb's copy carries only in-frame clones and drops some. The sample records 60,000 to 85,000 clones, approximately 95% being singletons. A note on this clone: Its matching antigen is unknown.

Findings of the study overall: The classifier reportedly diagnosed cytomegalovirus status with high specificity and sensitivity.

This CDR3 spans 14 amino acids. V lost 5 bases and J 4 bases, leaving 12 bases between the germline ends. In germline, CDR1 is ENHRY, CDR2 SYGVKD. The receptor was derived from a man between 18 and 29 years old in good health and CMV-seropositive. The genes are TRBV10-3 and TRBJ1-5; D is perhaps TRBD1 (6 bases). The sequenced sample consisted of PBMCs. The DNA of the CDR3 is TGTGCCATCAGTAGAGACAGGTTTAATCAGCCCCAGCATTTT. Protein: CAISRDRFNQPQHF.